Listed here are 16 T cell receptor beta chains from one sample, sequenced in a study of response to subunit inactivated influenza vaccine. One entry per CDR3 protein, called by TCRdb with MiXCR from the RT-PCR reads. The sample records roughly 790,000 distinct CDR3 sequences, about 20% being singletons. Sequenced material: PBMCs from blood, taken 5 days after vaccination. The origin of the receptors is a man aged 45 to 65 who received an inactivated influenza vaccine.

The CDR3 nucleotides read TGCAGTGCTACCGTCTGGGGAGCGGGGACCACAGATACGCAGTATTTT. Translated, it gives CSATVWGAGTTDTQYF. The chain joins TRBV20-1 to TRBJ2-3; 7 bases agree with TRBD2. The J segment lost 2 bases and the V segment lost 4 bases, leaving 12 bases of the junction unmatched. Germline CDR1 reads DFQATT; CDR2 reads SNEGSKA (reference sequence). The CDR3 totals 16 residues.

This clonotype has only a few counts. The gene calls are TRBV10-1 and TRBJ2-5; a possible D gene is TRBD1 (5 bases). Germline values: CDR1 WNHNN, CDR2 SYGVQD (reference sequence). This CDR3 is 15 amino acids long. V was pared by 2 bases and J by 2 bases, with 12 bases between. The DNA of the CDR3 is TGCGCCAGCAGTGAGGAGTGGGGCGGACAAGAGACCCAGTACTTC. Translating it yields CASSEEWGGQETQYF.

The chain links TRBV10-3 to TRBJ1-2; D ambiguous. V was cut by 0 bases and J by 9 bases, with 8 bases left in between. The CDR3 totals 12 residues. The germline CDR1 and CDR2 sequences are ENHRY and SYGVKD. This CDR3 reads CAISESTGSYTF. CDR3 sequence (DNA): TGTGCCATCAGTGAGTCGACCGGGAGCTACACCTTC.

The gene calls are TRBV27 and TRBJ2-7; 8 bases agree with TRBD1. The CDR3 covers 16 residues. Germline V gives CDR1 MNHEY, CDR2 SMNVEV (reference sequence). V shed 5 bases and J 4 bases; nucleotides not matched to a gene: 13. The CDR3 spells CASSPYPGQVLYEQYF. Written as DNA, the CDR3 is TGTGCCAGCAGTCCCTATCCGGGACAGGTACTTTACGAGCAGTACTTC.

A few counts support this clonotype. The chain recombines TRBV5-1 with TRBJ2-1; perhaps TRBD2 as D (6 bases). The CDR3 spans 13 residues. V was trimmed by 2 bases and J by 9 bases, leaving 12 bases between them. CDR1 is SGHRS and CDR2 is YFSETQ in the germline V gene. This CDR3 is CASSFYEGGEQFF. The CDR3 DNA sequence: TGCGCCAGCAGCTTCTACGAGGGAGGTGAGCAGTTCTTC.

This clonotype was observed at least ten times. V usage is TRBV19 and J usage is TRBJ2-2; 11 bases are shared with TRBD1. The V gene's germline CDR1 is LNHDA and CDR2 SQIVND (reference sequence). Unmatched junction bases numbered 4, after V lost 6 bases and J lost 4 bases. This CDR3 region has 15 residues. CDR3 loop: CASRPGQGGTGELFF. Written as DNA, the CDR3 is TGTGCCAGTAGACCGGGACAGGGGGGCACCGGGGAGCTGTTTTTT.

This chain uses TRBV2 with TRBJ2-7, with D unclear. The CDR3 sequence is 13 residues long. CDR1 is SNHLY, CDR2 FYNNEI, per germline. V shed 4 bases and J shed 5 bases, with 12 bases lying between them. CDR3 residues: CASSGGLVHEQYF. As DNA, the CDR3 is TGTGCCAGCAGTGGCGGTTTGGTCCACGAGCAGTACTTC. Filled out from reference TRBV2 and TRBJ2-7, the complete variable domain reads EPEVTQTPSHQVTQMGQEVILRCVPISNHLYFYWYRQILGQKVEFLVSFYNNEISEKSEIFDDQFSVERPDGSNFTLKIRSTKLEDSAMYFCASSGGLVHEQYFGPGTRLTVT.

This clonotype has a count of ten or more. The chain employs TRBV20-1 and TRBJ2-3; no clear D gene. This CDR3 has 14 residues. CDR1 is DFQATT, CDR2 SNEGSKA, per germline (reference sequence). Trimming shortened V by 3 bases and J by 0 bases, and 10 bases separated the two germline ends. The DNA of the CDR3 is TGCAGTGCTAGTGGGTATTCCAGCACAGATACGCAGTATTTT. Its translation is CSASGYSSTDTQYF.

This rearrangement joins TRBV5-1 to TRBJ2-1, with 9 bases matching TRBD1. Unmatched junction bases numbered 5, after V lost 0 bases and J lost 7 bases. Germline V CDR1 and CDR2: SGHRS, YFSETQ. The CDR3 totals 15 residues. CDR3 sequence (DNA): TGCGCCAGCAGCTTGGATAGACAGGGGGTAAATGAGCAGTTCTTC. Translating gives CASSLDRQGVNEQFF.

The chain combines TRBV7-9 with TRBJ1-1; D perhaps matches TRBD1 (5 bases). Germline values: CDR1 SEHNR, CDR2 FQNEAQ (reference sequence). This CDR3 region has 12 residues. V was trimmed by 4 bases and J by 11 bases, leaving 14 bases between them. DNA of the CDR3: TGTGCCAGCAGCTCCACACCGACAGAGGCTTTCTTT. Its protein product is CASSSTPTEAFF.

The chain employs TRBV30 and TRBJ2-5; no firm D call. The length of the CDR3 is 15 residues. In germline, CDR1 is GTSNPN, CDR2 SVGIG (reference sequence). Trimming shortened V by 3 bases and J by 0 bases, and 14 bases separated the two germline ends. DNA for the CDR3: TGTGCCTGGAGGGGGTTCAGGTGGGACCAAGAGACCCAGTACTTC. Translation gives CAWRGFRWDQETQYF.

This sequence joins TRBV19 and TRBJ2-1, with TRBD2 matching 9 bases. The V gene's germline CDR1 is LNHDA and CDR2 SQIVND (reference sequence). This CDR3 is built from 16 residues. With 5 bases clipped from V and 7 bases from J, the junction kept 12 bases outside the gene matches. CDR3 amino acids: CASSETGTSLGNEQFF. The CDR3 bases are TGTGCCAGTAGTGAAACCGGGACTAGCTTGGGGAATGAGCAGTTCTTC.

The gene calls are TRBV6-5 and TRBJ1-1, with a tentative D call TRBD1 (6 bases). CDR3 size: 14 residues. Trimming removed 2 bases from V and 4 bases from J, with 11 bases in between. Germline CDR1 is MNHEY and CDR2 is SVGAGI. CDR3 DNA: TGTGCCAGCAGTTACCAGGGGATTGGCACTGAAGCTTTCTTT. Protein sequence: CASSYQGIGTEAFF.

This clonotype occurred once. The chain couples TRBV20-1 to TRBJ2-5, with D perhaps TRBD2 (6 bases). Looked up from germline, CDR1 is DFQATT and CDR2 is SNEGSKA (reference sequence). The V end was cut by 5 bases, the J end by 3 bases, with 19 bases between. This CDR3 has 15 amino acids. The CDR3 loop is CSADRAGLGKETQYF. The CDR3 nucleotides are TGCAGTGCTGACCGGGCGGGATTGGGTAAAGAGACCCAGTACTTC.

CDR3 DNA: TGTGCCAGCAGCTTAAGATCAGCTCTCAGAAGGGGGCCCTACAATGAGCAGTTCTTC. Its protein is CASSLRSALRRGPYNEQFF. V and J are TRBV11-2 and TRBJ2-1, with 7 bases aligning to TRBD1. The CDR3 is 19 amino acids. Trimming at V came to 2 bases and at J to 2 bases, leaving 15 bases not matched to a gene. Germline values: CDR1 SGHAT, CDR2 FQNNGV.

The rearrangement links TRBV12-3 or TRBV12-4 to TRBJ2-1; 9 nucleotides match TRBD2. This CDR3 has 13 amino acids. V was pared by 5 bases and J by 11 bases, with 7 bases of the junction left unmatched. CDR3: CASSPTAGGQQFF. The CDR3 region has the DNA TGTGCCAGCAGTCCCACTGCGGGAGGGCAGCAGTTCTTC.